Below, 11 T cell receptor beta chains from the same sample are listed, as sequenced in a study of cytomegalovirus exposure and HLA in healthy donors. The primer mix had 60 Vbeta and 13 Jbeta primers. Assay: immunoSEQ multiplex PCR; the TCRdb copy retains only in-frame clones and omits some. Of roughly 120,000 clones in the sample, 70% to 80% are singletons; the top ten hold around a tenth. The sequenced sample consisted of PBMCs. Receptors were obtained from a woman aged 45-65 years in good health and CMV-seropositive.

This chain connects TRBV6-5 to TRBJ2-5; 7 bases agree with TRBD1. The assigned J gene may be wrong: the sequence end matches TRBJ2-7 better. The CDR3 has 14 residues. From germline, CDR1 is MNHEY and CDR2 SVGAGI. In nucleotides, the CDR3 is TGTGCCAGCAGTTATAGGGGGCCCGACTACGAGCAGTACTTC. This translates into CASSYRGPDYEQYF.

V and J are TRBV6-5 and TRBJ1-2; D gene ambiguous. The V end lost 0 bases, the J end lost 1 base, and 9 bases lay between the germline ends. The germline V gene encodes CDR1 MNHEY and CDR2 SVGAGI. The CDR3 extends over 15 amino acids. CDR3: CASSYSSQVNYGYTF. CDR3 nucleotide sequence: TGTGCCAGCAGTTACTCGTCCCAGGTTAACTATGGCTACACCTTC.

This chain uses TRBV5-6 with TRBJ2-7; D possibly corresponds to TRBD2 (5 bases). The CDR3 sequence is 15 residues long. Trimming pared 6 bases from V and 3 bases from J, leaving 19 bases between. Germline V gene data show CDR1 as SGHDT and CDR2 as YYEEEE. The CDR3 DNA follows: TGTGCCAGCAATCCTCATCTACTAGTGGGCTACGAGCAGTACTTC. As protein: CASNPHLLVGYEQYF.

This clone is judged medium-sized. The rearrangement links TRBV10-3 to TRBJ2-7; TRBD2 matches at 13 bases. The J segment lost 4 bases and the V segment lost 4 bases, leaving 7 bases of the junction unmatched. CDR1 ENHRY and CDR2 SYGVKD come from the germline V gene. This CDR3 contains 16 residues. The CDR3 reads CAISGTSGSAAYEQYF. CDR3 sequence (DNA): TGTGCCATCAGTGGGACTAGCGGGAGCGCTGCTTACGAGCAGTACTTC.

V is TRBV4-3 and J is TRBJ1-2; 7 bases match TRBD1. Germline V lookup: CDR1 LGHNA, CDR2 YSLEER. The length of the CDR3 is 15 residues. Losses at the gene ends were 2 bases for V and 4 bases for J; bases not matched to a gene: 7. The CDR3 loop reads CASSQTLTGLYGYTF. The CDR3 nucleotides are TGCGCCAGCAGCCAAACCCTGACAGGGCTCTATGGCTACACCTTC.

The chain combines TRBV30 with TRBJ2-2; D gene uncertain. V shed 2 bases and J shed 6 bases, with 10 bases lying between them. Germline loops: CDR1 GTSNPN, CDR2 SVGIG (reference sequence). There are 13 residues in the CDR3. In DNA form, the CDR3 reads TGTGCCTGGAGTAGTAGCTTGGCCGGGGAGCTGTTTTTT. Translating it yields CAWSSSLAGELFF.

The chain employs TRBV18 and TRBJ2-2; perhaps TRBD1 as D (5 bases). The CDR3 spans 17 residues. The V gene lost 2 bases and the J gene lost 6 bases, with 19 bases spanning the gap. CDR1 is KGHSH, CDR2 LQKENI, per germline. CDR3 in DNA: TGTGCCAGCTCACCATCCTCTGCAGGGTATAGGGCCGGGGAGCTGTTTTTT. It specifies CASSPSSAGYRAGELFF.

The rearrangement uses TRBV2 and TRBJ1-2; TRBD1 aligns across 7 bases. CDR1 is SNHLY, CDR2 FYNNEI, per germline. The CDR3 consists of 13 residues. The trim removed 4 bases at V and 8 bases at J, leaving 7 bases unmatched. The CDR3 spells CASSGQGLSGYTF. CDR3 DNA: TGTGCCAGCAGTGGACAGGGTCTATCAGGCTACACCTTC.

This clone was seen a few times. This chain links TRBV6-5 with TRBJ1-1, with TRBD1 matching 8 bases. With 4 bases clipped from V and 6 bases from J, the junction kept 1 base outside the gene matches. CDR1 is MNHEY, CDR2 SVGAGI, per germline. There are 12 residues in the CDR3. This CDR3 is CASSSTGAEAFF. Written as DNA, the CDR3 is TGTGCCAGCAGTTCGACAGGGGCTGAAGCTTTCTTT.

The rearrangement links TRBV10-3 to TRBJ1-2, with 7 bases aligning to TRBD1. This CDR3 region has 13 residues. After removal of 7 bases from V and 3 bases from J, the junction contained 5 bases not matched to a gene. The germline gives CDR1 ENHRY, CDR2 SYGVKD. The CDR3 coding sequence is TGTGCCATCACAGGACAGGAAGACTATGGCTACACCTTC. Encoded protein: CAITGQEDYGYTF.

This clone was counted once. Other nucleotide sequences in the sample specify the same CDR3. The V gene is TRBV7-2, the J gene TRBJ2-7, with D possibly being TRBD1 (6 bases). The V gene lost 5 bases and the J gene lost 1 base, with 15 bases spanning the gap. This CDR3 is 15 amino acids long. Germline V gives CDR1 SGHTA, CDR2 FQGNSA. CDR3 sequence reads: CASSPSGGLSYEQYF. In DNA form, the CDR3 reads TGTGCCAGCAGCCCCTCTGGGGGCCTATCCTACGAGCAGTACTTC.